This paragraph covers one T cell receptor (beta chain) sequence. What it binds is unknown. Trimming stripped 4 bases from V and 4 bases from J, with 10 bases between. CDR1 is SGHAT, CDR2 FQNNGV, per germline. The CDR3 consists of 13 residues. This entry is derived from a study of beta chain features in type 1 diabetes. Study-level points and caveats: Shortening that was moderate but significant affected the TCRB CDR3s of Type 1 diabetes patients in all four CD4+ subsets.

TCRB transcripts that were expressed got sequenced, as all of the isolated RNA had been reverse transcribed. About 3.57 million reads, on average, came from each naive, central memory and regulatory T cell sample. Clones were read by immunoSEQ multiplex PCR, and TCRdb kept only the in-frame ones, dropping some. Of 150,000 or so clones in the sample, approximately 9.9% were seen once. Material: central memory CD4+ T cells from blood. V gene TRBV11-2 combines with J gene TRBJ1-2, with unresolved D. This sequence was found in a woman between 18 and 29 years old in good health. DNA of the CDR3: TGTGCCAGCAGCTCGACTACCTTCTATGGCTACACCTTC. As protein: CASSSTTFYGYTF.